Here is one T cell receptor beta chain with its context. Via MiXCR, TCRdb re-called the RT-PCR reads, giving one row per CDR3 protein. Of about 90,000 distinct CDR3 sequences detected, under 50% appear once; the ten largest clones hold 50% to 75%. This entry belongs to a study of patients and donors after allogeneic stem cell transplantation. Germline V lookup: CDR1 SGHDN, CDR2 FVKESK. The length of the CDR3 is 12 residues. V was shortened by 2 bases and J by 12 bases, with 11 bases between the two germline ends. The sequenced material came from blood, either unsorted or a sorted T cell fraction (not recorded which). This chain links TRBV14 with TRBJ1-5; D not resolved. The receptor comes from a human donor who was either an allogeneic HSCT recipient or a stem cell or donor lymphocyte infusion donor (not recorded which). It is not recorded whose cells these are; they may come from a transplant donor. The CDR3 sequence: CASSQSGARQHF. The CDR3 DNA sequence: TGTGCCAGCAGCCAAAGCGGTGCACGCCAGCATTTT.